These 10 T cell receptor beta chains were all obtained from the same sample, sequenced in a study of Ad26.COV2.S vaccination and SARS-CoV-2 variants (dated by TCRdb to the early 2020s). The meaning of the sample's treatment or condition label: approximately 18 received Ad26.COV2.S at low or high dose, single or two shots; about 5 received placebo; per-sample allocation not given. Repertoires of vaccine and placebo recipients were sequenced from samples taken on day 63 after the first injection. Library prep was done by the immunoSEQ multiplex PCR assay. Sourced from immuneACCESS, this table was stored by TCRdb with only in-frame sequences that have V and J called. A share of the clones is absent; for the studies checked, an unresolved V gene accounts for under half, and the remainder has no known explanation. The sample records about 350,000 clones, about 87% of which are singletons. The ten largest clones take up about 6.4% of the sample.

The sample consisted of peripheral blood, taken in a trial of Ad26.COV2.S vaccine versus placebo. The source of these receptors is a person aged 18-60 years who received the Ad26.COV2.S COVID-19 vaccine or a placebo.

CDR3 DNA: TGTGCCAGCAGTTATAGGGTGGCAGATACGCAGTATTTT. The encoded protein is CASSYRVADTQYF. The chain employs TRBV6-2 or TRBV6-3 and TRBJ2-3; D call uncertain. Germline lookup yields CDR1 MNHEY and CDR2 SVGEGT. The length of the CDR3 is 13 residues. Trimming stripped 3 bases from V and 4 bases from J, with 8 bases between.

The CDR3 loop reads CASSFVRGAYGNTIYF. CDR3 nucleotides: TGTGCCAGCAGCTTCGTTCGGGGGGCTTATGGAAACACCATATATTTT. The gene calls are TRBV7-2 and TRBJ1-3; a weak D match, TRBD1 (6 bases). Between the trimmed V and J ends, which lost 3 bases and 3 bases, there was a span of 15 bases. Germline lookup yields CDR1 SGHTA and CDR2 FQGNSA. This CDR3 comprises 16 residues.

The V and J genes are TRBV5-1 and TRBJ2-5; D not resolved. V shed 0 bases and J shed 5 bases, with 8 bases lying between them. This CDR3 has 13 residues. Germline CDR1 reads SGHRS; CDR2 reads YFSETQ. CDR3 nucleotide sequence: TGCGCCAGCAGCTTGGGCCAAGGGGAGACCCAGTACTTC. Translated, it gives CASSLGQGETQYF.

The chain employs TRBV24-1 and TRBJ2-5; D may be TRBD1 (5 bases). V was cut by 5 bases and J by 4 bases, with 7 bases left in between. Germline CDR1 KGHDR, CDR2 SFDVKD. The CDR3 runs to 12 residues. CDR3 bases: TGTGCCACCAGTGCCCAGGGAGAGACCCAGTACTTC. It translates to CATSAQGETQYF.

The chain joins TRBV29-1 to TRBJ1-2; 11 bases map to TRBD1. V dropped 3 bases and J dropped 3; count of bases not matched to a gene: 6. The CDR3 length is 15 residues. Germline loops: CDR1 SQVTM, CDR2 ANQGSEA. CDR3 region: CSVETGTGGDYGYTF. The CDR3 region has the DNA TGCAGCGTTGAGACCGGGACAGGGGGAGACTATGGCTACACCTTC.

V usage is TRBV9 and J usage is TRBJ1-1; the D gene is possibly TRBD1 (5 bases). The CDR3 covers 15 residues. Germline assignment: CDR1 SGDLS and CDR2 YYNGEE. V lost 4 bases, J lost 4 bases, and 17 bases lay in between. The CDR3 sequence: CASSPYVGGSTEAFF. Written as DNA, the CDR3 is TGTGCCAGCAGCCCCTATGTGGGGGGATCCACTGAAGCTTTCTTT.

The chain is built from TRBV5-6 and TRBJ2-2; 9 bases line up with TRBD1. Germline-derived CDR1 and CDR2 are SGHDT and YYEEEE. V was clipped by 4 bases and J by 1 base; unmatched bases: 5. CDR3 length: 16 residues. The CDR3 sequence: CASSPGQGMNTGELFF. As DNA, the CDR3 is TGTGCCAGCAGCCCTGGACAGGGGATGAACACCGGGGAGCTGTTTTTT.

The rearrangement links TRBV5-4 to TRBJ2-3; TRBD2 matches 12 bases. V shed 4 bases, J shed 1 base, and the junction held 4 bases outside the gene matches. From germline, CDR1 is SGHNT and CDR2 YYREEE (reference sequence). The CDR3 has 16 residues. The CDR3 is CASSGRTSGGTDTQYF. As DNA, the CDR3 is TGTGCCAGCAGCGGCCGGACTAGCGGGGGCACAGATACGCAGTATTTT.

This clone was recorded once. V and J are TRBV30 and TRBJ2-1; 7 nucleotides line up with TRBD1. The germline V gene has CDR1 GTSNPN and CDR2 SVGIG (reference sequence). V lost 0 bases to trimming and J lost 1 base; unmatched junction nucleotides: 6. This CDR3 has 16 residues. This CDR3 reads CAWSVQGFGSYNEQFF. The CDR3, as DNA: TGTGCCTGGAGTGTACAGGGGTTTGGGTCCTACAATGAGCAGTTCTTC.

This chain connects TRBV19 to TRBJ2-5; no clear D. CDR3 length: 14 residues. Trimming removed 4 bases from V and 3 bases from J, with 12 bases in between. In germline, CDR1 is LNHDA, CDR2 SQIVND (reference sequence). In DNA form, the CDR3 reads TGTGCCAGTAGTAAGAGGTTTATTGAAGAGACCCAGTACTTC. This codes for CASSKRFIEETQYF. Together with reference TRBV19 and TRBJ2-5, the CDR3 gives the full variable domain: DGGITQSPKYLFRKEGQNVTLSCEQNLNHDAMYWYRQDPGQGLRLIYYSQIVNDFQKGDIAEGYSVSREKKESFPLTVTSAQKNPTAFYLCASSKRFIEETQYFGPGTRLLVL.